This TCR beta chain was profiled in a study of PD-L1 blockade in urothelial cancer. About the research overall: Typically, measured as a median, blood samples had roughly 140,000 T cells.

Only in-frame clones appear in the TCRdb table, and some are missing; sequencing was by immunoSEQ multiplex PCR. This sample carries roughly 42,000 clones, about four fifths of them seen once, and the ten largest clones take 2.5% to 3%. Every patient provided from 1 to 8 samples, collected pretreatment and on-treatment. The length of the CDR3 is 15 residues. Trimming left V 4 bases short and J 1 base short, with 12 bases between. CDR1 is KGHSH and CDR2 is LQKENI in the germline V gene. The sample was PBMCs, taken around atezolizumab (anti-PD-L1) treatment. This TCR came from a man between 65 and 85 years old with urothelial cancer. The V gene is TRBV18, the J gene TRBJ2-3; D call uncertain. CDR3 residues: CASSRSSERTDTQYF. The CDR3 coding sequence is TGTGCCAGCTCACGAAGCAGCGAACGCACAGATACGCAGTATTTT.